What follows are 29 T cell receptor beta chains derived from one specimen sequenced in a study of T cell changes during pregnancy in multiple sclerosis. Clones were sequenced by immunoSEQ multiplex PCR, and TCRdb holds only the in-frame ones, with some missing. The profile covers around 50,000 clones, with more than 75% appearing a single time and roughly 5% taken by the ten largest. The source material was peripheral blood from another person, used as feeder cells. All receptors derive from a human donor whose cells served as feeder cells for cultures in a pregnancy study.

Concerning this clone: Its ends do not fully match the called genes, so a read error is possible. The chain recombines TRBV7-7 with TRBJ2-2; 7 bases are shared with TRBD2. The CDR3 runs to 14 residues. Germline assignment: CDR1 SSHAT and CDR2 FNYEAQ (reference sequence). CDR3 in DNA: TGTGCTAGCAGCTCAAGGGAGGGATCCGGGGAGCTGTTTTTT. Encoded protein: CASSSREGSGELFF.

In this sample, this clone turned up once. CDR3 residues: CASSLKNYGYTF. As DNA, the CDR3 is TGTGCCAGCAGCTTAAAGAACTATGGCTACACCTTC. The rearrangement links TRBV5-6 to TRBJ1-2; D is uncertain. Trimming pared 2 bases from V and 2 bases from J, leaving 4 bases between. Germline loops: CDR1 SGHDT, CDR2 YYEEEE. The CDR3 contains 12 residues.

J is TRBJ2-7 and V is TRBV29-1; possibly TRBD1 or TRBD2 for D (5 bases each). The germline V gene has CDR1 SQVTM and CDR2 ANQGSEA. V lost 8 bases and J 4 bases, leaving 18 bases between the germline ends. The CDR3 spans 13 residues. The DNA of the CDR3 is TGCAGCATCCCGGGACCTGGGGGATACGAGCAGTACTTC. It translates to CSIPGPGGYEQYF.

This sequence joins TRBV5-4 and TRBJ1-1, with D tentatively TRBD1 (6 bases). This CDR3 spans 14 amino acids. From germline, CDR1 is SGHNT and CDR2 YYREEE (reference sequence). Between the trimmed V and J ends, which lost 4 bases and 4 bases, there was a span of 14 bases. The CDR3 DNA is TGTGCCAGCAGCGCCGAACAGGGCGTCACTGAAGCTTTCTTT. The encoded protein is CASSAEQGVTEAFF.

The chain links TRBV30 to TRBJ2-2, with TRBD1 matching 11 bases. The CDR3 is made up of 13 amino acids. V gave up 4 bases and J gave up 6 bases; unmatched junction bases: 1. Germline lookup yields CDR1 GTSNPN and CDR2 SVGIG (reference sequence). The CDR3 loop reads CAWKGQGAGELFF. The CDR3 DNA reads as TGTGCCTGGAAGGGACAGGGGGCCGGGGAGCTGTTTTTT.

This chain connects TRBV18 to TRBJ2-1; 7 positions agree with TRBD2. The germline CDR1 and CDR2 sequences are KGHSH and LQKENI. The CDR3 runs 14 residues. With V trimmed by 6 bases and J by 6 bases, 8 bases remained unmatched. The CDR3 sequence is CASSLDSGGNEQFF. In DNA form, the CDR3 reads TGTGCCAGCTCCCTCGACTCGGGGGGCAATGAGCAGTTCTTC.

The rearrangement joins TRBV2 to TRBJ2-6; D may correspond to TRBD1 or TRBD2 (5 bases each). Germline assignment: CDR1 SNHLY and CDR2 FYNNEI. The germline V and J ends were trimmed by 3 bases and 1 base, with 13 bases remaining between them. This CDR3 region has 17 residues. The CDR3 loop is CASSEREGVSGANVLTF. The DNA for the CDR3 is TGTGCCAGCAGTGAGAGGGAAGGGGTTTCTGGGGCCAACGTCCTGACTTTC. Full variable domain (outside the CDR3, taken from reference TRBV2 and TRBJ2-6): EPEVTQTPSHQVTQMGQEVILRCVPISNHLYFYWYRQILGQKVEFLVSFYNNEISEKSEIFDDQFSVERPDGSNFTLKIRSTKLEDSAMYFCASSEREGVSGANVLTFGAGSRLTVL.

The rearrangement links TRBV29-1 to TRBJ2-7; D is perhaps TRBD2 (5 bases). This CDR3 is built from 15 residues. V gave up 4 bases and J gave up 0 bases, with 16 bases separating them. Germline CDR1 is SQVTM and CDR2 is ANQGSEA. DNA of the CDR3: TGCAGCGTTGGGCCCCCCAGCGGCAGCTCCTACGAGCAGTACTTC. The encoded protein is CSVGPPSGSSYEQYF.

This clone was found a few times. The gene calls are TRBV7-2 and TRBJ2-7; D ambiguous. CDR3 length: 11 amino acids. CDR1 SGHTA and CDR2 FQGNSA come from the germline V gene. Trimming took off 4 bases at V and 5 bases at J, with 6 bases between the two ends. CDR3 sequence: CASSYSDEQYF. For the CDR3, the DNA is TGTGCCAGCAGCTACTCAGACGAGCAGTACTTC.

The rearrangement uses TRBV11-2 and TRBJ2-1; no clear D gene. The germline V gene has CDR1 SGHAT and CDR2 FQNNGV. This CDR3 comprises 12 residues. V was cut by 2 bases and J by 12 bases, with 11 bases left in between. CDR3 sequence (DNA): TGTGCCAGCAGCTTAATTGTCGGCGCGCAGTTCTTC. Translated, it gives CASSLIVGAQFF.

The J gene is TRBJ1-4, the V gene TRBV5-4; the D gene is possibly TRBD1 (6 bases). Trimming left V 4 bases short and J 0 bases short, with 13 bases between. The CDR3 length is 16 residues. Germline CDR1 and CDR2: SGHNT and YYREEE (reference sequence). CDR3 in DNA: TGTGCCAGCAGCCACAGGGAGGGGGCAACTAATGAAAAACTGTTTTTT. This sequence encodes CASSHREGATNEKLFF.

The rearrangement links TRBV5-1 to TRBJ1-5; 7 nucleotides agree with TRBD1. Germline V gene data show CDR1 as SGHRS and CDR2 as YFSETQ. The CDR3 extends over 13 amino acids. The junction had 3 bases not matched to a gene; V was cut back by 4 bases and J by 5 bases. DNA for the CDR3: TGCGCCAGCAGCGTAGACAGGGATCAGCCCCAGCATTTT. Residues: CASSVDRDQPQHF.

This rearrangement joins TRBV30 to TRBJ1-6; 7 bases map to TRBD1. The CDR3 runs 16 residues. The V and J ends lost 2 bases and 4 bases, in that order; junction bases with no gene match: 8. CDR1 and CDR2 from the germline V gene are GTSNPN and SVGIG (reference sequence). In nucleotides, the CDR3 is TGTGCCTGGAGTCTGGCCGGGACAGTTTATAATTCACCCCTCCACTTT. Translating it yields CAWSLAGTVYNSPLHF.

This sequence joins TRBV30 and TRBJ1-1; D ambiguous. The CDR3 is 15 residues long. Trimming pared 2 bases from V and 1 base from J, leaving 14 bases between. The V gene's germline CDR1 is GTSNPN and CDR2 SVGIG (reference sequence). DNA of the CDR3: TGTGCCTGGAGTCGGGCCGGGGTGAGGAACACTGAAGCTTTCTTT. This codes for CAWSRAGVRNTEAFF.

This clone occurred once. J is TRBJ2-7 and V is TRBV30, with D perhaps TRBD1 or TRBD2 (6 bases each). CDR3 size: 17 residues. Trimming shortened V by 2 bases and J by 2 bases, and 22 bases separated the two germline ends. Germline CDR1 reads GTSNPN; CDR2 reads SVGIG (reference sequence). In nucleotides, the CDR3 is TGTGCCTGGAGTACCCTAGCGAGGGGGACCTTCCCCTACGAGCAGTACTTC. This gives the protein CAWSTLARGTFPYEQYF. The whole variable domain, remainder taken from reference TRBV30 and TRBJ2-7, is SQTIHQWPATLVQPVGSPLSLECTVEGTSNPNLYWYRQAAGRGLQLLFYSVGIGQISSEVPQNLSASRPQDRQFILSSKKLLLSDSGFYLCAWSTLARGTFPYEQYFGPGTRLTVT.

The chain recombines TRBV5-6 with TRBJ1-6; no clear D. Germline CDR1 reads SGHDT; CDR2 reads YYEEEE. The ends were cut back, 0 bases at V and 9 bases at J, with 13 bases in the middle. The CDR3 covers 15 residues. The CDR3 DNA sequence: TGTGCCAGCAGCTTGGAGGTGAGGAGGTTTTCACCCCTCCACTTT. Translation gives CASSLEVRRFSPLHF.

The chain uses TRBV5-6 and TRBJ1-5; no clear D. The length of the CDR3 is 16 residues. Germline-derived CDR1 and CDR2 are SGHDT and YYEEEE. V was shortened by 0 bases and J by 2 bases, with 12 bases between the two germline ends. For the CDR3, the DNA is TGTGCCAGCAGCTTGGCCGAGGGAGGAGGCAATCAGCCCCAGCATTTT. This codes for CASSLAEGGGNQPQHF. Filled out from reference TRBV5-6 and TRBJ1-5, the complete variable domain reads DAGVTQSPTHLIKTRGQQVTLRCSPKSGHDTVSWYQQALGQGPQFIFQYYEEEERQRGNFPDRFSGHQFPNYSSELNVNALLLGDSALYLCASSLAEGGGNQPQHFGDGTRLSIL.

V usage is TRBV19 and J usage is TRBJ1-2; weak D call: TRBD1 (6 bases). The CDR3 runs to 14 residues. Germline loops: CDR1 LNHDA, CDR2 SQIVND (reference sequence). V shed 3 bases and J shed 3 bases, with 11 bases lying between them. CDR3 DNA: TGTGCCAGTAGTATGGACAGCGTTTACTATGGCTACACCTTC. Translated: CASSMDSVYYGYTF.

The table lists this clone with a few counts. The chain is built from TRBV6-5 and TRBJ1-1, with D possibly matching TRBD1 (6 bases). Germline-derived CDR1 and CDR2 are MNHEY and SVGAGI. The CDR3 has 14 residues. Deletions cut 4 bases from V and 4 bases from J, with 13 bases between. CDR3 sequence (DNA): TGTGCCAGCAGTTCACCCCCCAGGGGCACTGAAGCTTTCTTT. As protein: CASSSPPRGTEAFF.

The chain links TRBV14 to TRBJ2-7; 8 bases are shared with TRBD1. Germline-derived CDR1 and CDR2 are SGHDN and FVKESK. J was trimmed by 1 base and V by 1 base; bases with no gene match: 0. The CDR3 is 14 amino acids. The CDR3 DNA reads TGTGCCAGCAGCCAAGGACAGGGGTCCTACGAGCAGTACTTC. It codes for CASSQGQGSYEQYF.

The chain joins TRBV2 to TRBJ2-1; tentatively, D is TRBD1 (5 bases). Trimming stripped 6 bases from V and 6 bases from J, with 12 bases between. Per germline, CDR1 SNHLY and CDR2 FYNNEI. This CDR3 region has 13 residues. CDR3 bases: TGTGCCAGCAGACCACAGGATTTCAATGAGCAGTTCTTC. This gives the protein CASRPQDFNEQFF. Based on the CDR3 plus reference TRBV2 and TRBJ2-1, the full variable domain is EPEVTQTPSHQVTQMGQEVILRCVPISNHLYFYWYRQILGQKVEFLVSFYNNEISEKSEIFDDQFSVERPDGSNFTLKIRSTKLEDSAMYFCASRPQDFNEQFFGPGTRLTVL.

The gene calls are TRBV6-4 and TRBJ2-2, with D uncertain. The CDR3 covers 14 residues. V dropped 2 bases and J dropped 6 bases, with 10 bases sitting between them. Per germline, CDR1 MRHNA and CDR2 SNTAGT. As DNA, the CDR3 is TGTGCCAGCAGTGACAGGGATGGTGCCGGGGAGCTGTTTTTT. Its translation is CASSDRDGAGELFF.

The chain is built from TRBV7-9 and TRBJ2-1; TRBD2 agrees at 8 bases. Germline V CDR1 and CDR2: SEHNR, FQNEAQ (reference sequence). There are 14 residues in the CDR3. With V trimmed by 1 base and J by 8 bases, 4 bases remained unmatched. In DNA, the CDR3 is TGTGCCAGCAGCTTAGTAGCGGGATACGATGAGCAGTTCTTC. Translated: CASSLVAGYDEQFF.

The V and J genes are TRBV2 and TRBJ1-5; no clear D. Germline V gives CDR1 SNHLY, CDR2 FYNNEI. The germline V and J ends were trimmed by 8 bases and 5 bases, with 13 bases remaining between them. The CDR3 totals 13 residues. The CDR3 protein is CASCPDLYQPQHF. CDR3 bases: TGTGCCAGCTGTCCAGACTTATATCAGCCCCAGCATTTT.

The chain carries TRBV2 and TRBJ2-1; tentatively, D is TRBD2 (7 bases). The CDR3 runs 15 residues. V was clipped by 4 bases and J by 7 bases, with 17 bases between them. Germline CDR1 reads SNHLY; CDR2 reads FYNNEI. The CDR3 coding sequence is TGTGCCAGCAGTGGAGGAGGGGGACTACCTAATGAGCAGTTCTTC. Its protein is CASSGGGGLPNEQFF.

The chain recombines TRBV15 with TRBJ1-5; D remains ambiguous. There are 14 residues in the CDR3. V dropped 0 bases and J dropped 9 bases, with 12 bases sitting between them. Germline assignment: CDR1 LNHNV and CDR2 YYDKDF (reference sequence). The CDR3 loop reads CATSRDPHVAPQHF. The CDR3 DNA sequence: TGTGCCACCAGCAGAGATCCCCACGTAGCGCCCCAGCATTTT. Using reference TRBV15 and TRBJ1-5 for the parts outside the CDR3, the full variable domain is DAMVIQNPRYQVTQFGKPVTLSCSQTLNHNVMYWYQQKSSQAPKLLFHYYDKDFNNEADTPDNFQSRRPNTSFCFLDIRSPGLGDTAMYLCATSRDPHVAPQHFGDGTRLSIL.

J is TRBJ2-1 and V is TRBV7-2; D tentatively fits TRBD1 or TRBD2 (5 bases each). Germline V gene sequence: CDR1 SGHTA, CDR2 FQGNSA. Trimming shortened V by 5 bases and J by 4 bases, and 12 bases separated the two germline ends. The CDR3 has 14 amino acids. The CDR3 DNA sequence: TGTGCCAGCAGCCGGGACCCTAGATACAATGAGCAGTTCTTC. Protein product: CASSRDPRYNEQFF.

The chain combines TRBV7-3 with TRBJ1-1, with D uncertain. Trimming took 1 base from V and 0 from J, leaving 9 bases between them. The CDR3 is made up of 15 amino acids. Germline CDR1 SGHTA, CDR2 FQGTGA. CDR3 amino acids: CASSLNPTVNTEAFF. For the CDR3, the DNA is TGTGCCAGCAGCTTAAACCCCACAGTGAACACTGAAGCTTTCTTT.

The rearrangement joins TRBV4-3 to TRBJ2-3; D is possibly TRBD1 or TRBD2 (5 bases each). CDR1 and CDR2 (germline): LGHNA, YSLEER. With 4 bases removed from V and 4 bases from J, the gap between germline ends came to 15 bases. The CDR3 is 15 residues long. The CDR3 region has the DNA TGCGCCAGCAGCCCTCACGGGGTAGGGGCAGATACGCAGTATTTT. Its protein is CASSPHGVGADTQYF.